These T cell receptor beta chains were read from a single sample in a study of OX40 agonist ivuxolimab in advanced cancers. Assay: immunoSEQ multiplex PCR; the TCRdb copy retains only in-frame clones and omits some. The sample includes approximately 28,000 clones, approximately 89% of them seen just once. The sequencing used CD4+ or CD8+ T cells sorted from blood, collected in a trial of the OX40 agonist ivuxolimab. The receptors come from an adult with an advanced solid tumor such as melanoma, head and neck, liver or kidney cancer. Both conserved end residues are part of each CDR3. A D gene is named only where the DNA matches it firmly. Clone size is stated in some rows and not others, as once, few, many or a class when expanded.

>TRBD1|TRBV7-9|medium-sized|TRBJ2-5
TGTGCCAGCAGCTTAGAATTTTCGGACAGGCCGGAGACCCAGTACTTC
CASSLEFSDRPETQYF
>.|TRBV19|once|TRBJ1-5
TGTGCCAGTAGTTTCTGGGGCCAGCCCCAGCATTTT
CASSFWGQPQHF
>.|TRBV7-2|.|TRBJ2-7
TGTGCCAGCACCCAGACCCCGGGACCCTACGAGCAGTACTTC
CASTQTPGPYEQYF
>.|TRBV5-4|.|TRBJ2-7
TGTGCCAGCAGCTTTCAGGAGCAGTACTTC
CASSFQEQYF
>TRBD1|TRBV14|.|TRBJ2-7
TGTGCCAGCAGCCAGAGGGGACAGGTCTGGGACGAGCAGTACTTC
CASSQRGQVWDEQYF
>TRBD1|TRBV27|.|TRBJ1-1
TGTGCCAGCAGTTCCCGGACAGGATATGACACTGAAGCTTTCTTT
CASSSRTGYDTEAFF
>TRBD2|TRBV9|few|TRBJ2-1
TGTGCCAGCAGCGAGGGGAGCGGGGACAATGAGCAGTTCTTC
CASSEGSGDNEQFF
>.|TRBV4-2|.|TRBJ1-2
TGTGCCAGCAGCCAAGATTTCGGGGCGGAGGGCTACACCTTC
CASSQDFGAEGYTF
>.|TRBV6-1|.|TRBJ2-1
TGTGCCAGCAGGGCCCCCAATGAGCAGTTCTTC
CASRAPNEQFF
>TRBD1|TRBV28|.|TRBJ2-4
TGTGCCAGCAGTTTATGGGGACAGGGCAAACAAAACATTCAGTACTTC
CASSLWGQGKQNIQYF
>.|TRBV19|.|TRBJ2-5
TGTGCCAGTAGCGATCCCCCAGAGACCCAGTACTTC
CASSDPPETQYF
>.|TRBV16|.|TRBJ2-3
TGTGCCAGCAGCCAATCGTTCCGGGCCACTCTTCGAGATACGCAGTATTTT
CASSQSFRATLRDTQYF
>TRBD2|TRBV4-1|.|TRBJ2-4
TGCGCCAGCAGCCGAGGACTAGTGGGAGGGCGGGGGGCCAAAAACATTCAGTACTTC
CASSRGLVGGRGAKNIQYF
>TRBD1|TRBV28|.|TRBJ2-7
TGTGCCAGCAGTACATACTATACAGGGGCGACCGATTACGAGCAGTACTTC
CASSTYYTGATDYEQYF
>TRBD1|TRBV27|.|TRBJ2-7
TGTGCCAGCAGACGGGACAGGGGGCCGTACGAGCAGTACTTC
CASRRDRGPYEQYF
>.|TRBV28|.|TRBJ2-2
TGTGCCAGCAGTCCGGGGGACACGGTCGTCCGGGAGCTGTTTTTT
CASSPGDTVVRELFF
>.|TRBV27|.|TRBJ2-4
TGTGCCAGCATTACCCAGGGCCCCCTAGCCAAAAACATTCAGTACTTC
CASITQGPLAKNIQYF
>TRBD1|TRBV6-5|.|TRBJ1-2
TGTGCCAGCAGTTCCACTACAGGGGCCTACACCTTC
CASSSTTGAYTF
>.|TRBV2|once|TRBJ1-5
TGTGCCAGCAGTAGAAACAGGGATCTAGGTAGCAATCAGCCCCAACATTTT
CASSRNRDLGSNQPQHF
>TRBD2|TRBV19|.|TRBJ2-1
TGTGCCAGTAGTATACCTAGCGGGAGTTCCGATGAGCAGTTCTTC
CASSIPSGSSDEQFF
>TRBD1|TRBV4-1|.|TRBJ2-1
TGCGCCAGCAGCCAGGGACAGGGGATTGACAATGAGCAGTTCTTC
CASSQGQGIDNEQFF
>.|TRBV2|once|TRBJ2-3
TGTGCCAGCAGTGGCCTAGCAAGAGGGCCGGAGAGCACAGATACGCAGTATTTT
CASSGLARGPESTDTQYF
>.|TRBV5-1|.|TRBJ1-1
TGCGCCAGCAGGCCCCAGGGAGACACTGAAGCTTTCTTT
CASRPQGDTEAFF
>.|TRBV2|once|TRBJ1-2
TGTGCCAGCACTGACTCCTATGGCTACACCTTC
CASTDSYGYTF
>TRBD1|TRBV5-1|.|TRBJ2-7
TGCGCCAGCAGCTTGGAACAGGGGACCTACGAGCAGTACTTC
CASSLEQGTYEQYF
>.|TRBV29-1|.|TRBJ2-3
TGCAGCGTTGAAAGCACAGATACGCAGTATTTT
CSVESTDTQYF
>.|TRBV29-1|.|TRBJ2-5
TGCAGCGTCAAGACTACAGTTATCCAAGAGACCCAGTACTTC
CSVKTTVIQETQYF
>.|TRBV5-1|.|TRBJ1-4
TGCGCCAGCAGCCCTGACACTCCGCGGGAAAAACTGTTTTTT
CASSPDTPREKLFF
>.|TRBV29-1|.|TRBJ2-5
TGCAGCGTTGAGGGCGGGGTCCCACAAGAGACCCAGTACTTC
CSVEGGVPQETQYF
>.|TRBV5-1|few|TRBJ2-7
TGCGCCAGCAGCTTGGGGGGGAGGCCTAGCGAGCAGTACTTC
CASSLGGRPSEQYF
>TRBD1|TRBV5-1|.|TRBJ1-1
TGCGCCAGCACCAATTCCCAGGGGGCCGGCACTGAAGCTTTCTTT
CASTNSQGAGTEAFF
>.|TRBV5-1|.|TRBJ1-4
TGCGCCAGCAGCTTGGCCGGGGGTAGGGGTAATGAAAAACTGTTTTTT
CASSLAGGRGNEKLFF
>TRBD1|TRBV2|.|TRBJ2-7
TGTGCCAGCATTCGCGACAGGGGGACATCCTACGAGCAGTACTTC
CASIRDRGTSYEQYF
>TRBD1|TRBV27|.|TRBJ2-7
TGTGCCAGCAGCAACGACAGGGGGCGCGTGTACGAGCAGTACTTC
CASSNDRGRVYEQYF
>.|TRBV9|.|TRBJ2-7
TGTGCCAGCAGCGTAGGGACTGGATCCTTGGCCGAGCAGTACTTC
CASSVGTGSLAEQYF
>.|TRBV15|.|TRBJ2-6
TGTGCCACCAGCCCTGATAGTTCTGGGGCCAACGTCCTGACTTTC
CATSPDSSGANVLTF
>.|TRBV18|.|TRBJ1-1
TGTGCCAGCTCACCCGAGTCTGCGGACACTGAAGCTTTCTTT
CASSPESADTEAFF
>TRBD1|TRBV5-1|few|TRBJ1-1
TGCGCCAGCAGCTGGCGGGACAGGAACACTGAAGCTTTCTTT
CASSWRDRNTEAFF
>.|TRBV4-1|.|TRBJ1-2
TGCGCCAGCAGCCAAGAGCCCCACGGATCCAACTATGGCTACACCTTC
CASSQEPHGSNYGYTF
>TRBD2|TRBV28|.|TRBJ2-5
TGTGCCAGCAGTTTAGAAGCGGGAGGGCTGTGGAGGGGGGCCCAGTACTTC
CASSLEAGGLWRGAQYF
>TRBD1|TRBV15|.|TRBJ2-7
TGTGCCACCACAGAGGGGGCTGATATCTACGAGCAGTACTTC
CATTEGADIYEQYF
>.|TRBV11-3|.|TRBJ2-7
TGTGCCAGCAGCCCCTCGGCGATCGGTGAGCAGTACTTC
CASSPSAIGEQYF
>.|TRBV6-6|.|TRBJ2-5
TGTGCCAGCAGTTCCTACGGGCCGGAGACCCAGTACTTC
CASSSYGPETQYF
>.|TRBV7-2|.|TRBJ2-1
TGTGCCAGCAGCTCAACACTAGCCGGGATCTACAATGAGCAGTTCTTC
CASSSTLAGIYNEQFF
>.|TRBV28|.|TRBJ1-3
TGTGCCAGTTTTGGGGGGGTTGGAAACACCATATATTTT
CASFGGVGNTIYF